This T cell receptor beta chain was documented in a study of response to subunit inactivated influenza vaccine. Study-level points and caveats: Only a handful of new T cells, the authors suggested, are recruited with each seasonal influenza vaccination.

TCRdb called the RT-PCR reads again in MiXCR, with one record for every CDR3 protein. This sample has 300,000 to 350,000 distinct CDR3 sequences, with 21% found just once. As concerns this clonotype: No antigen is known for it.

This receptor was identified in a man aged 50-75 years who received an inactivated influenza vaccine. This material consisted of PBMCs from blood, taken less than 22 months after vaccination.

The CDR3 sequence is CASSPLTGWQGTEAFF. DNA of the CDR3: TGTGCCAGCAGCCCGTTGACAGGGTGGCAAGGCACTGAAGCTTTCTTT. The chain carries TRBV11-2 and TRBJ1-1; 7 nucleotides align to TRBD1. V shed 5 bases and J 4 bases; nucleotides not matched to a gene: 13. Germline CDR1 reads SGHAT; CDR2 reads FQNNGV. The CDR3 spans 16 residues.